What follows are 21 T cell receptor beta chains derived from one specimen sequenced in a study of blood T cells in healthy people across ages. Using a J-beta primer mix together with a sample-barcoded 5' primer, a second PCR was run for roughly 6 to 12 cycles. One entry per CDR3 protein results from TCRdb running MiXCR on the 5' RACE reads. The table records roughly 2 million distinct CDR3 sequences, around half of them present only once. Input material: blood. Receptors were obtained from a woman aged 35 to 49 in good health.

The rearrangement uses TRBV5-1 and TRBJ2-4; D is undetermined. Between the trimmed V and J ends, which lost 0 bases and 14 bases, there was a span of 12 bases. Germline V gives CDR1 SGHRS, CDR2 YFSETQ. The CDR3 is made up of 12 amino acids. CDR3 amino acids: CASSLEHGFEYF. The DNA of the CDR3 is TGCGCCAGCAGCTTGGAGCACGGATTTGAGTACTTC.

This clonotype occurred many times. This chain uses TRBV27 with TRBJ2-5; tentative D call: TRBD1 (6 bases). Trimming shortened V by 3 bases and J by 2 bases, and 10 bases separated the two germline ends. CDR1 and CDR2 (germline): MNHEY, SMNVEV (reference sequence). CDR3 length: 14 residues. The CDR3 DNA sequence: TGTGCCAGCAGTTTCCTGGACAGACAAGAGACCCAGTACTTC. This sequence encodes CASSFLDRQETQYF.

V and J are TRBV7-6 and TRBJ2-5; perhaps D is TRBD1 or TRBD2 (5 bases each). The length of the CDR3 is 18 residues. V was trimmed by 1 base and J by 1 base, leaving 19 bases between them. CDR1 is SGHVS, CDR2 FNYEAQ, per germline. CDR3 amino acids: CASSLGPGTASSQETQYF. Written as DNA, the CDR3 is TGTGCCAGCAGCTTAGGCCCTGGGACGGCCTCTTCCCAAGAGACCCAGTACTTC.

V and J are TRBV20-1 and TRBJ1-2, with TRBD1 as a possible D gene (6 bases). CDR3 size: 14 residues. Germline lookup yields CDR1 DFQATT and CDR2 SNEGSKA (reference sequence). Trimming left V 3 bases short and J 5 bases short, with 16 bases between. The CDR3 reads CSARNKQGGYGYTF. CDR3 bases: TGCAGTGCTAGGAACAAACAGGGAGGGTATGGCTACACCTTC.

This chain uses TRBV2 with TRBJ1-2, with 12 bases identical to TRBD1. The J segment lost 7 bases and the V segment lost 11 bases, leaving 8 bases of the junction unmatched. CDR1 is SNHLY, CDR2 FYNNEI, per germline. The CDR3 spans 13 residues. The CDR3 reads CAGQGQGAAGYTF. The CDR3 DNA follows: TGTGCCGGTCAGGGACAGGGGGCCGCTGGCTACACCTTC. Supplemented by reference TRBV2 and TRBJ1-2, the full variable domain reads EPEVTQTPSHQVTQMGQEVILRCVPISNHLYFYWYRQILGQKVEFLVSFYNNEISEKSEIFDDQFSVERPDGSNFTLKIRSTKLEDSAMYFCAGQGQGAAGYTFGSGTRLTVV.

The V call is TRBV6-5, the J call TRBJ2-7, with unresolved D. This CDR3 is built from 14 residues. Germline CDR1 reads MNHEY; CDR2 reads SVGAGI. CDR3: CATSTAGRSYEQYF. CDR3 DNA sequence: TGTGCTACCTCAACGGCAGGCAGGAGCTACGAGCAGTACTTC.

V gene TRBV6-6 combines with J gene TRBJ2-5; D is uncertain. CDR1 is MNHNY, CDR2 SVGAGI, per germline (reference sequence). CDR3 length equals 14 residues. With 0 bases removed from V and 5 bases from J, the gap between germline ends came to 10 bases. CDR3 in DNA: TGTGCCAGCAGTTACTCTCGCAACGTGGAGACCCAGTACTTC. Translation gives CASSYSRNVETQYF.

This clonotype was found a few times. The CDR3 bases are TGTGCCAGCAGCTTAAATGGCGGGGGGGTATCGGAGACCCAGTACTTC. Its translation: CASSLNGGGVSETQYF. The V gene is TRBV7-2, the J gene TRBJ2-5; TRBD2 agrees at 9 bases. This CDR3 spans 16 amino acids. Germline loops: CDR1 SGHTA, CDR2 FQGNSA. After removal of 2 bases from V and 5 bases from J, the junction contained 9 bases not matched to a gene. The complete variable domain, with remaining parts taken from reference TRBV7-2 and TRBJ2-5, reads GAGVSQSPSNKVTEKGKDVELRCDPISGHTALYWYRQSLGQGLEFLIYFQGNSAPDKSGLPSDRFSAERTGGSVSTLTIQRTQQEDSAVYLCASSLNGGGVSETQYFGPGTRLLVL.

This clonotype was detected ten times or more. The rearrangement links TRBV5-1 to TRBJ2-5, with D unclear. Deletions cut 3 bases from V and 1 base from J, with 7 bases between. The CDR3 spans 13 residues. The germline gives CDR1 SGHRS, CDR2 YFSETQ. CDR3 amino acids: CASSYQGQETQYF. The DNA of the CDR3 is TGCGCCAGCAGCTACCAAGGCCAAGAGACCCAGTACTTC. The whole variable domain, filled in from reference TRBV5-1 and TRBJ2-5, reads KAGVTQTPRYLIKTRGQQVTLSCSPISGHRSVSWYQQTPGQGLQFLFEYFSETQRNKGNFPGRFSGRQFSNSRSEMNVSTLELGDSALYLCASSYQGQETQYFGPGTRLLVL.

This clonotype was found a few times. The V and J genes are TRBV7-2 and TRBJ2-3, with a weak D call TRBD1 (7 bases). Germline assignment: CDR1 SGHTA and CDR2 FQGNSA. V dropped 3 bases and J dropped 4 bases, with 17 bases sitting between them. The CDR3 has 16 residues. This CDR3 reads CASSFPQGTLADTQYF. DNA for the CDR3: TGTGCCAGCAGCTTCCCACAGGGGACTTTGGCAGATACGCAGTATTTT.

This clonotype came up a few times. The DNA of the CDR3 is TGCAGTGCTAGCGGGGGGCATTACAATGAGCAGTTCTTC. Protein sequence: CSASGGHYNEQFF. The genes are TRBV20-1 and TRBJ2-1, with a weak D call TRBD2 (7 bases). Germline CDR1 is DFQATT and CDR2 is SNEGSKA (reference sequence). This CDR3 contains 13 residues. V dropped 3 bases and J dropped 4 bases, with 10 bases sitting between them.

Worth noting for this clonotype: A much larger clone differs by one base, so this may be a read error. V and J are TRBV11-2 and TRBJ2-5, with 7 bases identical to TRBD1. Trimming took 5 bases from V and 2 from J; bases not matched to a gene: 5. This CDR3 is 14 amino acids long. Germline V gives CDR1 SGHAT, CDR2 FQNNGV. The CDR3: CASSAGTEQETQYF. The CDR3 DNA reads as TGTGCCAGCAGCGCCGGGACAGAACAAGAGACCCAGTACTTC.

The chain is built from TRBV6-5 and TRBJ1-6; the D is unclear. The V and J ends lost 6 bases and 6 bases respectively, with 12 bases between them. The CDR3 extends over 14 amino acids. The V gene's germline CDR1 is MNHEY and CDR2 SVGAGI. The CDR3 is CASSWVYRNSPLHF. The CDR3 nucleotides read TGTGCCAGCAGCTGGGTCTATCGTAATTCACCCCTCCACTTT.

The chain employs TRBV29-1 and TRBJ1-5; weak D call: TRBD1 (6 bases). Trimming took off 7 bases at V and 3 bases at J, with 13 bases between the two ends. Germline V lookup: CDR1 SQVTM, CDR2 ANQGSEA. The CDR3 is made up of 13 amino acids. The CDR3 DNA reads TGCAGCGGGGGGGCAGGGAACAATCAGCCCCAGCATTTT. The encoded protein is CSGGAGNNQPQHF.

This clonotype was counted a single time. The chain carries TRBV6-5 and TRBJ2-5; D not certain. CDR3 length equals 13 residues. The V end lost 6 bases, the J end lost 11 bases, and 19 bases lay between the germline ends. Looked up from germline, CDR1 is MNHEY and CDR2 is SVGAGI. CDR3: CASRTNLNNEQYF. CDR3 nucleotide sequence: TGTGCCAGCAGGACAAACCTCAACAATGAGCAGTACTTC.

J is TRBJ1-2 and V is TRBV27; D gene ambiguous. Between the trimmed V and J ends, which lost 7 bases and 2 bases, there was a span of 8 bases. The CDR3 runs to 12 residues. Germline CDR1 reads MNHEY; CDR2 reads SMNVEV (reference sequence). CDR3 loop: CASMGRNYGYTF. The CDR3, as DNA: TGTGCCAGCATGGGCCGGAACTATGGCTACACCTTC.

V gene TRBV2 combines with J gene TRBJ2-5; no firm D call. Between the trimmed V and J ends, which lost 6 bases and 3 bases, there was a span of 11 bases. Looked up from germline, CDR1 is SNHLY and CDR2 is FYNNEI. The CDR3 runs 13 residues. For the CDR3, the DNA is TGTGCCAGCAGCCGAATGCGAAAAGAGACCCAGTACTTC. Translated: CASSRMRKETQYF.

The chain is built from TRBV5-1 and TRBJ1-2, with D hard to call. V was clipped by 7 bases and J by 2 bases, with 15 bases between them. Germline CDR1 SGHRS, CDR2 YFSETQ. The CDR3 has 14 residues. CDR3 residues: CASSQMKENYGYTF. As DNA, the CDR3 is TGCGCCAGCTCCCAGATGAAAGAGAACTATGGCTACACCTTC.

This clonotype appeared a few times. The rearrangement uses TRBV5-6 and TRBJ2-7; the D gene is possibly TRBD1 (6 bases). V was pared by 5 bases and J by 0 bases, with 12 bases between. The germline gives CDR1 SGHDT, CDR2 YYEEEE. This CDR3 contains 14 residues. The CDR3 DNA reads TGTGCCAGCAGTACGCTGGGGGCCTCCTACGAGCAGTACTTC. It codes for CASSTLGASYEQYF.

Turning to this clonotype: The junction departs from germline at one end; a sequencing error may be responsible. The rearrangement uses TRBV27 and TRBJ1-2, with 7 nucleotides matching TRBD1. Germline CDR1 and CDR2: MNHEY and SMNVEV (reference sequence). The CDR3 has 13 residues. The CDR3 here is CASGTDTNDGYTF. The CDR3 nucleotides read TGTGCCAGCGGGACAGATACTAACGATGGCTACACCTTC.

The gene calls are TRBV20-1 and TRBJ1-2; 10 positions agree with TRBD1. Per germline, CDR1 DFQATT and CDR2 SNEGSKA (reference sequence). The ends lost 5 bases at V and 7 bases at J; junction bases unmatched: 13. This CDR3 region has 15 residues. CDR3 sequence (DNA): TGCAGTGCTCACCCTCCGGGACAGGGGACTCGTGGCTACACCTTC. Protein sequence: CSAHPPGQGTRGYTF.